One and the same sample provided the 5 T cell receptor beta chains below, sequenced in a study of blood T cell repertoires in COVID-19. Generated by immunoSEQ multiplex PCR, the TCRdb table keeps only in-frame clones and is missing some. The sample lists about 260,000 clones; approximately 91% were seen once. Sequencing input: peripheral blood. All receptors come from a human donor in a cohort sampled during active COVID-19.

V is TRBV5-1 and J is TRBJ2-3; D is unclear. V was clipped by 2 bases and J by 5 bases, with 3 bases between them. Germline values: CDR1 SGHRS, CDR2 YFSETQ. CDR3 length: 11 amino acids. CDR3 loop: CASSFKDTQYF. The CDR3 nucleotides read TGCGCCAGCAGCTTTAAAGATACGCAGTATTTT.

The chain employs TRBV27 and TRBJ1-3; D perhaps matches TRBD1 (6 bases). The germline V gene encodes CDR1 MNHEY and CDR2 SMNVEV (reference sequence). This CDR3 has 15 residues. Trimming cost V 5 bases and J 4 bases, with 15 bases left between them. CDR3 sequence (DNA): TGTGCCAGCAGTCCCCGGACAGAACCCGGAAACACCATATATTTT. Its protein is CASSPRTEPGNTIYF.

CDR3 nucleotides: TGCGCCAGCAGCGTGACAGGGACTGGAAACACCATATATTTT. Protein: CASSVTGTGNTIYF. This rearrangement joins TRBV5-1 to TRBJ1-3, with 7 bases that match TRBD1. The CDR3 runs to 14 residues. Germline V gene lookup returns CDR1 SGHRS and CDR2 YFSETQ. The trim removed 4 bases at V and 2 bases at J, leaving 3 bases unmatched.

The chain joins TRBV5-4 to TRBJ2-6, with 9 bases lining up with TRBD2. CDR1 is SGHNT and CDR2 is YYREEE in the germline V gene (reference sequence). The CDR3 runs 16 residues. V was pared by 5 bases and J by 3 bases, with 6 bases of the junction left unmatched. The DNA for the CDR3 is TGTGCCAGCAGTACGATAGCGGGAGTTGGGGCCAACGTCCTGACTTTC. It translates to CASSTIAGVGANVLTF.

This clone has a handful of counts. The V call is TRBV5-5, the J call TRBJ1-5, with 9 bases aligning to TRBD1. CDR3 length: 16 residues. Germline V gene data show CDR1 as SGHKS and CDR2 as YYEKEE (reference sequence). J gave up 3 bases and V 3 bases, and 7 bases lay outside the gene matches. CDR3: CASSSGQGMNNQPQHF. In DNA, the CDR3 is TGTGCCAGCAGCTCGGGACAGGGAATGAACAATCAGCCCCAGCATTTT. Combining the CDR3 with reference TRBV5-5 and TRBJ1-5 gives the whole variable domain DAGVTQSPTHLIKTRGQQVTLRCSPISGHKSVSWYQQVLGQGPQFIFQYYEKEERGRGNFPDRFSARQFPNYSSELNVNALLLGDSALYLCASSSGQGMNNQPQHFGDGTRLSIL.